Below are 14 T cell receptor beta chains sequenced from a single sample in a study of tumor and adjacent non-tumor tissue in lung cancer. RNA was extracted from bulk tissue without any cell sorting. Distant lung tissue was collected more than 3 cm away from the tumor edge. Three rounds of nested PCR, following a modified ARM-PCR protocol, produced the TCRbeta library. TCRdb called the multiplex PCR reads again in MiXCR, with one record for every CDR3 protein. The sample records tens of thousands of distinct CDR3 sequences, 55% to 70% being singletons. The sequenced material came from distant non-tumor lung tissue. The receptors were sampled from a woman aged 50 to 65 with non-small cell lung cancer.

Worth noting for this clonotype: At one of its ends the junction is not consistent with the germline gene, which may arise from a read error. The V and J genes are TRBV29-1 and TRBJ2-1; 9 nucleotides agree with TRBD2. Germline assignment: CDR1 SQVTM and CDR2 ANQGSEA. The CDR3 contains 14 residues. The CDR3 protein is CSVPSGTGGNEQFF. For the CDR3, the DNA is TGTAGCGTTCCTAGCGGGACCGGGGGCAATGAGCAGTTCTTC.

This clonotype has just one count. Since no conserved phenylalanine or tryptophan closes the CDR3, a read error is the likely cause. This chain uses TRBV11-2 with TRBJ2-3; no reliable D call. Trimming cost V 2 bases and J 6 bases, with 9 bases left between them. The CDR3 extends over 13 amino acids. Germline CDR1 reads SGHAT; CDR2 reads FQNNGV. In DNA, the CDR3 is TGTGCCAGCAGCTTAAGAATGGATGATACGCAGTATTAT. Residues: CASSLRMDDTQYY.

To note about this clonotype: This likely comes from a read error, as the CDR3 has no conserved phenylalanine or tryptophan at its end. V is TRBV12-5 and J is TRBJ1-1; 7 bases agree with TRBD1. The CDR3 totals 15 residues. Per the germline V gene, CDR1 is LGHNT and CDR2 is FRNRAP. V was pared by 6 bases and J by 1 base, with 8 bases of the junction left unmatched. CDR3 sequence: CASGKGEGANTEAFS. CDR3 DNA: TGTGCTAGTGGCAAGGGGGAGGGGGCGAACACTGAAGCTTTCTCT.

This clonotype has more than one count but fewer than ten. A much more abundant neighbour one base away suggests this may be a read error. J is TRBJ2-3 and V is TRBV29-1; maybe TRBD2 (5 bases). Trimming removed 0 bases at V and 7 bases at J, with 14 bases between. The CDR3 is 14 residues long. The germline CDR1 and CDR2 sequences are SQVTM and ANQGSEA. CDR3 nucleotides: TGCAGCGTTGAAGATTATCTAGCTCCGAATACGCAGTATTTT. Translation gives CSVEDYLAPNTQYF.

This clonotype has a single count. CDR3 protein: CSARRLGAENNSPLHF. CDR3 bases: TGCAGTGCACGCCGACTCGGGGCTGAGAATAATTCACCCCTCCACTTT. The genes are TRBV20-1 and TRBJ1-6; TRBD1 might be the D (5 bases). In germline, CDR1 is DFQATT, CDR2 SNEGSKA (reference sequence). V was trimmed by 6 bases and J by 5 bases, leaving 20 bases between them. The CDR3 has 16 residues.

On this clonotype: At one boundary the junction diverges from the germline segment, which might be a read error. This rearrangement joins TRBV20-1 to TRBJ1-1, with TRBD1 identical over 7 bases. Germline CDR1 reads DFQATT; CDR2 reads SNEGSKA (reference sequence). The CDR3 consists of 11 residues. CDR3 in amino acids: CNASPDRVAFF. CDR3 coding DNA: TGCAATGCTAGCCCTGACAGGGTAGCTTTCTTT.

This clonotype was picked up one time. Relative to the germline gene, one junction end is altered; a read error may explain this. This chain links TRBV20-1 with TRBJ2-2; a possible D gene is TRBD2 (6 bases). Germline lookup yields CDR1 DFQATT and CDR2 SNEGSKA (reference sequence). There are 13 residues in the CDR3. Written as DNA, the CDR3 is TGCAGTGTCCCGGGGGAAAATGTCGGGGAGCCGTTTTTT. Amino acid sequence: CSVPGENVGEPFF.

The genes are TRBV11-2 and TRBJ2-7; no clear D gene. The germline V gene has CDR1 SGHAT and CDR2 FQNNGV. The CDR3 is 13 amino acids. Trimming stripped 7 bases from V and 4 bases from J, with 14 bases between. In DNA, the CDR3 is TGTGCCAGCAAAATAGCCGCTGGGTACGAGCAGTACTTC. Protein product: CASKIAAGYEQYF.

Comments on this clonotype: Without the conserved terminal phenylalanine or tryptophan, this CDR3 likely stems from a read error. The chain carries TRBV28 and TRBJ2-5, with D maybe TRBD2 (6 bases). Per the germline V gene, CDR1 is MDHEN and CDR2 is SYDVKM. The germline V and J ends were trimmed by 3 bases and 4 bases, with 12 bases remaining between them. This CDR3 contains 14 residues. For the CDR3, the DNA is TGTGCCAGCAGTTTGGGACGGGAGAGAGAGACCCAGTACTTA. Translated: CASSLGRERETQYL.

This clonotype has a handful of counts. At one of its ends the junction is not consistent with the germline gene, which may arise from a read error. This sequence joins TRBV4-2 and TRBJ2-7, with TRBD2 matching 8 bases. The CDR3 has 14 residues. Germline V gives CDR1 LGHNA, CDR2 YNFKEQ. CDR3 sequence: CASSGGAGTHKQYF. The CDR3 DNA reads as TGTGCTAGCAGCGGGGGTGCGGGAACCCACAAGCAGTACTTC.

The chain links TRBV12-3 or TRBV12-4 to TRBJ1-2; TRBD1 aligns across 9 bases. This CDR3 spans 11 amino acids. The junction had 8 bases not matched to a gene; V was cut back by 9 bases and J by 12 bases. This CDR3 is CARSPGTGHTF. DNA for the CDR3: TGTGCCAGGAGTCCCGGGACAGGGCACACCTTC.

A few counts support this clonotype. A clone one base away is much larger, so this may be a read error. The chain links TRBV4-1 to TRBJ1-5; D remains ambiguous. CDR3 size: 13 residues. Germline CDR1 MGHRA, CDR2 YSYEKL. CDR3 region: CGSSQDGLRPQHF. The CDR3 DNA sequence: TGCGGCAGCAGCCAAGACGGTTTAAGGCCCCAGCATTTT.

Details on this clonotype: This could be a read error, since a much larger clone is one nucleotide away. V usage is TRBV5-5 and J usage is TRBJ2-5; the D gene is possibly TRBD2 (6 bases). The CDR3 is 15 amino acids. Germline assignment: CDR1 SGHKS and CDR2 YYEKEE (reference sequence). The CDR3 loop is CASSLEGSGQEIQYF. The DNA for the CDR3 is TGTGCCAGCAGCTTGGAGGGTAGCGGCCAAGAGATCCAGTACTTC.

Comment on this clonotype: A read error is possible here, since a much larger clone lies one base away. V usage is TRBV12-3 or TRBV12-4 and J usage is TRBJ1-6; 7 nucleotides match TRBD1. Germline trimming cut 7 bases from V and 7 bases from J; bases unmatched to any gene: 7. The CDR3 contains 14 residues. The CDR3 loop is CASILAGGNSPLHF. The CDR3 bases are TGTGCCAGCATCCTAGCAGGGGGGAATTCACCCCTCCACTTT.